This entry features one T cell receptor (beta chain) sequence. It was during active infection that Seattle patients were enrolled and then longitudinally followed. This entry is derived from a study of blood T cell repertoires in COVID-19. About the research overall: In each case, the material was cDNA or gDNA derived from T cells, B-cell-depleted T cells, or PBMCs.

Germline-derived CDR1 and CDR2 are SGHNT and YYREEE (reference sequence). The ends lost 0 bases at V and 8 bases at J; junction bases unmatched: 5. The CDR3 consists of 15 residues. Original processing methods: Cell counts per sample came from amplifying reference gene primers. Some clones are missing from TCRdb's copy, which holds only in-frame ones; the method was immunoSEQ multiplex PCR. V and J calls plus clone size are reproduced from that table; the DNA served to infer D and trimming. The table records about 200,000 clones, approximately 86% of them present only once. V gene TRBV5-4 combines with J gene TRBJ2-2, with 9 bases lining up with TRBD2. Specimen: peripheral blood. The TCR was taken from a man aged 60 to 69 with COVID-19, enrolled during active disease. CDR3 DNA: TGTGCCAGCAGCTTGGGACTAGCGGAGTTTGGGGAGCTGTTTTTT. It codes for CASSLGLAEFGELFF. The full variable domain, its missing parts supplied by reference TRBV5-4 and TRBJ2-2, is ETGVTQSPTHLIKTRGQQVTLRCSSQSGHNTVSWYQQALGQGPQFIFQYYREEENGRGNFPPRFSGLQFPNYSSELNVNALELDDSALYLCASSLGLAEFGELFFGEGSRLTVL.